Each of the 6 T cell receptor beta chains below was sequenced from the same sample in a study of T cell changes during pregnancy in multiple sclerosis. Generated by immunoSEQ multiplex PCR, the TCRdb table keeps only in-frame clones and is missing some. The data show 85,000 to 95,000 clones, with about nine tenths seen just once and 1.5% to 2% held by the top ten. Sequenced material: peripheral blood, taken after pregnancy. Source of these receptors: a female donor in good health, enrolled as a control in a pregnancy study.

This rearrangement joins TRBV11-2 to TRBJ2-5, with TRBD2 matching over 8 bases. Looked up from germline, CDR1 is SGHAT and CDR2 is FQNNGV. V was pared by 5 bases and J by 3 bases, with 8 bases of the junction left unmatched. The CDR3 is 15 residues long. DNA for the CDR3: TGTGCCAGCAGCCCCGGACTAGCTCTTAAAGAGACCCAGTACTTC. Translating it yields CASSPGLALKETQYF. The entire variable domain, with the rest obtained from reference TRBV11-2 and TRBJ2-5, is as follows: EAGVAQSPRYKIIEKRQSVAFWCNPISGHATLYWYQQILGQGPKLLIQFQNNGVVDDSQLPKDRFSAERLKGVDSTLKIQPAKLEDSAVYLCASSPGLALKETQYFGPGTRLLVL.

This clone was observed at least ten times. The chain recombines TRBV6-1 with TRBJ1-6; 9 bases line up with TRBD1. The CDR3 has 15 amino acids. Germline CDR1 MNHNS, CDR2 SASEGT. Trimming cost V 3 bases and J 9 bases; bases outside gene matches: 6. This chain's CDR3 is CASSDEGQGSSPLHF. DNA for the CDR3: TGTGCCAGCAGTGACGAGGGACAGGGTAGTTCACCCCTCCACTTT.

CDR3 amino acids: CSILAGGRETQYF. CDR3 nucleotide sequence: TGCAGTATACTAGCGGGGGGGCGGGAGACCCAGTACTTC. The rearrangement links TRBV29-1 to TRBJ2-5; 13 bases agree with TRBD2. Germline assignment: CDR1 SQVTM and CDR2 ANQGSEA. CDR3 length: 13 residues.

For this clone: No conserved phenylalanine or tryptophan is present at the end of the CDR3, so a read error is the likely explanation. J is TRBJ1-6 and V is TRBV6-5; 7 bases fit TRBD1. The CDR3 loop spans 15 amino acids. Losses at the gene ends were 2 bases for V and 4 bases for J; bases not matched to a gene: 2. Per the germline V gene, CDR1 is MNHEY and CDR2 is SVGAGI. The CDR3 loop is CASSYTGQYNSPLHS. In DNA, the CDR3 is TGTGCCAGCAGTTACACGGGACAGTATAATTCACCCCTCCACTCT.

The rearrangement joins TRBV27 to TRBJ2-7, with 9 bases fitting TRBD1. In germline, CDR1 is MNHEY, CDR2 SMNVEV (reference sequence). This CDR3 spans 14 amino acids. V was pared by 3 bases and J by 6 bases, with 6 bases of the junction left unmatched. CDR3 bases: TGTGCCAGCAGTTTGTGGACAGGGGATGGCGAGCAGTACTTC. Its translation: CASSLWTGDGEQYF.

The CDR3 here is CASSKTAWNEKLFF. The CDR3 DNA follows: TGTGCCAGTTCCAAGACAGCATGGAATGAAAAACTGTTTTTT. V usage is TRBV6-6 and J usage is TRBJ1-4; a possible D gene is TRBD1 (5 bases). The length of the CDR3 is 14 residues. The V end was cut by 9 bases, the J end by 5 bases, with 16 bases between. Germline V gene sequence: CDR1 MNHNY, CDR2 SVGAGI (reference sequence).